This TCR beta chain is from a study of cytomegalovirus exposure and HLA in healthy donors listed by TCRdb under 2017. Regarding the research as a whole: According to an earlier analysis of around 600 of the donors, 150 million to 200 million T cells yielded 95 million to 140 million unique TCR beta sequences and 276 Gb of sequence data. To decide whether each TCR beta V gene segment behaved as functional or pseudogenic, an earlier analysis of nearly 600 of the donors relied on high-throughput TCR beta sequencing. The study used immunosequencing to profile the T cell repertoires of approximately 640 subjects and linked those repertoires to cytomegalovirus serostatus. A later genetic analysis used genome-wide SNP genotypes for about three fifths of the 666 donors, treating that subset as a discovery cohort. An early release that covered some 640 HLA-typed donors contained approximately 290 gigabases of sequencing data and 80 million or so unique TCR sequences. To predict cytomegalovirus infection status, the study combined high-throughput TCR immunosequencing, statistical association of individual TCRs with disease status, and machine learning. Every discovery cohort repertoire had been produced on one sequencing platform. Among the approximately 400 genotyped donors, approximately 81% belonged to the genetic ancestry cluster associated with self-reported Caucasian donors. The number of donors typed differed by locus, with about 629-640 for A, B, C, DRB1 and DQB1, about 500 for DQA1, 606 for DPA1, and approximately 470 for DPB1. Besides the first cohort of 500 to 700 subjects, a separate validation cohort made up of 95 to 150 different subjects was used. Donor age, sex, ethnicity and CMV serostatus were compiled alongside the repertoire data. The later analysis used no new phenotypic data to find candidate immune exposures, relying instead on TCR beta sequences and their occurrence across donors. Four to six DR-DQ haplotypes were handled as single units for association and clustering, since linkage in the cohort was strong. A later analysis re-analyzed previously published TCR beta repertoires from 666 donors and added high-resolution HLA genotyping to study TCR occurrence patterns. On average, approximately 250,000 unique TCR beta nucleotide sequences were sequenced per donor among about 400 genotyped donors of the cohort, with around 19% of those sequences being non-productive. The study aimed to test whether signatures of past pathogen exposure could be identified by cataloging public T cell receptors. Class I and class II HLA loci were covered by the typing at four-digit resolution. Study-wide findings and limitations: A further reported finding was that TCR beta sequences accurately predicted the HLA-A and HLA-B alleles for most subjects in the first cohort. When HLA alleles, especially DR and DQ, strongly co-occurred, attributing TCR associations to individual alleles was difficult. A total of 150 to 200 TCR beta chains were listed by the study as associated with cytomegalovirus. Because HLA typing was missing for some donors at each locus, association tests included only the typed subset. Several of the top co-occurrence clusters appeared to be linked to parvovirus B19, influenza, CMV and Epstein-Barr virus, according to a later analysis. A later genetic analysis associated a missense DCLRE1C variant with V-gene and J-gene trimming of TCR beta chains, and an independent cohort replicated the association. In a later analysis, 16,951 TCR beta sequences were associated with specific HLA alleles at a false discovery rate of 0.05. This cohort had only TCR beta chains sequenced, and the lack of alpha or paired-chain data limited which features could be detected. In a later analysis, TCR association rates were found to vary across HLA loci, with the most associated TCRs seen for DRB1 alleles and the fewest for HLA-C alleles. Correlated functional status among segregating V segments might reflect linkage disequilibrium, but an unknown experimental factor could not be ruled out. A few of the identified cytomegalovirus-associated TCR beta chains were confirmed in vitro to be specific for cytomegalovirus antigens. A group of highly shared sequence variants was considered likely to be a technical artifact of the sequencing pipeline. The earlier analysis of approximately 560 of the donors excluded roughly 17 rarely observed V segments, including chromosome 9 orphons, because counts were too low. According to a later genetic analysis, donors in an Asian-associated ancestry cluster had fewer N-insertions in productive TCRs than the approximately 710-donor mean. Most TCR sequences were observed very rarely across donors, whereas some public TCRs were present in many individuals. Sequencing depth was assumed to be roughly uniform across donors in the presence/absence analyses, though that assumption may not hold. Broadly in line with IMGT annotations, most TCR beta V segments showed up in productive rearrangements about 87% or about 30% of the time in an earlier analysis of 450 to 600 of the donors. In a later analysis, HLA-associated TCR beta chains showed more clonal expansion and lower generation probabilities than non-associated chains that were equally common. Cytomegalovirus status was reported to be diagnosed by the classifier with high specificity and sensitivity in both the original and validation cohorts. Some IMGT-functional V segments, including TRBV6-2 and TRBV6-3, could not be told apart with the 87-base-pair reads, so those segments were excluded. CMV serostatus was the only immune exposure information available for the cohort. The authors suggested that the approach could potentially be generalized to other disease states and immunological phenotypes. Most CMV-associated TCR beta chains appeared to be HLA-restricted in a later analysis, and the HLA associations seemed to be driven largely by CMV exposure.

Library creation used the immunoSEQ multiplex PCR assay. For the multiplex PCR, a mixture combining 60 forward primers for TCR Vbeta segments and 13 reverse primers for TCR Jbeta segments was used. The CDR3 region of rearranged TCR beta genes was amplified from genomic DNA with a multiplex PCR assay. Amplified TCR beta libraries were sequenced as 87-base-pair reads on the Illumina HiSeq System. Turning to the authors' computational methods: Across the 700 or so repertoires, a later analysis counted about 81 million unique TCR beta chains, around 11 million of which were shared by at least two donors. A nearest-neighbor algorithm error-corrected the raw reads and collapsed the reads into unique sequences, merging closely related sequences to remove PCR and sequencing errors. CDR3 sequences were aligned to IMGT reference sequences to assign V, D and J gene segments. For a sequence to be retained, at least a six-nucleotide match to both a V gene segment and a J gene segment was required. A rearrangement counted as productive if the CDR3 had no stop codons and remained in frame with V and J, and every other rearrangement counted as non-productive. Following IMGT convention, CDR3 was defined as the stretch from the second conserved V-encoded cysteine to the conserved J-encoded phenylalanine. Sequences without an unambiguous match to a single V gene segment were excluded from the earlier analysis of about 630 of the donors. In an earlier analysis of some 590 of the donors, a V segment was called functional when productive rearrangements were above 56.7%, and segregating when the standard deviation between donors exceeded 5%. A statistical classification framework was built to diagnose cytomegalovirus status from the catalog of TCR beta chain sequences. V and J gene assignment, in a later analysis, came from comparing TCR nucleotide sequences with IMGT/GENE-DB human TR gene sequences. Using the TCRdist pipeline, a later analysis assigned CDR3 sequences along with most-parsimonious VDJ recombination scenarios. A later analysis defined each TCR beta chain by its CDR3 amino acid sequence plus V-gene family, and excluded reads lacking a unique V-gene family. In a later analysis, fewer than 650 highly shared, low-generation-probability nucleotide sequences were removed to address suspected cross-contamination and a sequencing artifact. In a later analysis, a clonal expansion index was calculated for each public chain from normalized within-repertoire ranks of inferred template counts. In a later analysis, generation probabilities were computed using a VDJ recombination model fitted to out-of-frame rearrangements, and the results were checked against IGoR. In a later analysis, hypergeometric tests were used to score TCR-TCR, TCR-HLA and TCR-CMV co-occurrence, with a repertoire-size bias correction applied to TCR pairs. In a later analysis, false discovery rates were estimated by permuting HLA or CMV assignments 20 times. A later analysis grouped co-occurring TCRs with DBSCAN, adding TCRdist sequence similarity when clustering within HLA-allele-positive subsets. For co-occurrence clustering, repertoires with fewer than 30,000 or more than 120,000 public chains were excluded, along with five or six repertoires with anomalous nucleotide sharing. Drawn from immuneACCESS, this table holds only the in-frame rearrangements with V and J called that TCRdb kept. Clones are partly lost; checked studies trace under half to an unresolved V gene and leave the rest unexplained. V and J calls plus clone size are reproduced from that table; the DNA served to infer D and trimming. Across this sample there are about 160,000 clones, with 85% seen only once. Of the sample, about 2% falls within the top ten clones.

There are 17 amino acids in the CDR3, from cysteine to phenylalanine inclusive. Only the CDR3 portion is preserved as DNA: 51 bases, with reading frame beginning at the first base. Clipping removes 1 base from V and 2 bases from J, with 7 as the unmatched junction base count. CDR1 and CDR2, looked up from the germline V gene (reference sequence), are PRHDT and FYEKMQ. As regards this clone: The antigen it binds to is not known. Base qualities are missing; no much larger clone stands one base away.

In total, 666 healthy bone marrow donors made up the cohort. Cohort members were all nominally healthy when sampled, although unrecorded immune exposures were likely present. The donor tested CMV seropositive and was one of the 289 seropositive cohort members. A peripheral blood sample was provided by each donor, and peripheral blood mononuclear cells were used for TCR beta sequencing. The Qiagen DNeasy Blood Extraction Kit was used to extract genomic DNA from the blood cell samples. The chain employs TRBV13 and TRBJ1-4; 7 central nucleotides agree with TRBD1. The sequence derives from a young man in good health and CMV-seropositive. Specimen: PBMCs. The sequenced DNA: TGTGCCAGCAGCTTAGAAGGGGGCTCATCGACTAATGAAAAACTGTTTTTT. It translates to CASSLEGGSSTNEKLFF.